Following are 18 T cell receptor beta chains from one sample sequenced in a study of CD8+CD57+ T cells in acquired aplastic anemia. CD8+CD57+ cell expansion had been shown by flow cytometry in patients chosen for sequencing. TCR beta VDJ and CDR3 profiles were obtained from a genomic DNA template. TCRdb processed the reads anew with MiXCR; each CDR3 protein has one entry. The data show about 250,000 distinct CDR3 sequences, around 43% seen once. What was sequenced was sorted CD4+, CD8+, or CD8+CD57+ T cells (not recorded which) from PBMCs. These receptors all stem from a human donor with aplastic anemia.

This clonotype was counted many times. The J gene is TRBJ2-7, the V gene TRBV7-9, with 11 positions matching TRBD1. V gave up 8 bases and J gave up 3 bases; unmatched junction bases: 3. This CDR3 is built from 13 residues. Germline V gives CDR1 SEHNR, CDR2 FQNEAQ (reference sequence). CDR3 sequence: CASSGTGGYEQYF. The CDR3 DNA sequence: TGTGCCAGCTCCGGGACAGGGGGCTACGAGCAGTACTTC.

V and J are TRBV6-1 and TRBJ1-6; 7 bases map to TRBD1. The J segment lost 5 bases and the V segment lost 6 bases, leaving 10 bases of the junction unmatched. CDR1 and CDR2 from the germline V gene are MNHNS and SASEGT. CDR3 size: 16 residues. Here the CDR3 DNA reads TGTGCCAGCAGCCCCCGACAGGGCCTGAATAATTCACCCCTCCACTTT. Amino acids: CASSPRQGLNNSPLHF.

This clonotype has only one observation. This chain links TRBV20-1 with TRBJ1-6; D call uncertain. The V end was cut by 2 bases, the J end by 8 bases, with 7 bases between. The germline V gene encodes CDR1 DFQATT and CDR2 SNEGSKA (reference sequence). The CDR3 consists of 12 residues. CDR3: CSARSTDSPLHF. CDR3 nucleotide sequence: TGCAGTGCTAGATCCACTGATTCACCCCTCCACTTT.

Only one count was recorded for this clonotype. The rearrangement links TRBV7-9 to TRBJ2-2; no definite D call. Germline CDR1 reads SEHNR; CDR2 reads FQNEAQ (reference sequence). V was pared by 6 bases and J by 5 bases, with 13 bases between. This CDR3 is built from 14 residues. The CDR3 coding sequence is TGTGCCAGCAGTGGCGCCCTAAGGACCGGGGAGCTGTTTTTT. Translated: CASSGALRTGELFF.

The chain employs TRBV7-9 and TRBJ2-1; 9 bases map to TRBD2. This CDR3 spans 15 amino acids. Trimming cost V 5 bases and J 7 bases; bases outside gene matches: 9. The germline V gene encodes CDR1 SEHNR and CDR2 FQNEAQ (reference sequence). The CDR3 loop is CASSPGTSPPNEQFF. DNA for the CDR3: TGTGCCAGCAGCCCAGGGACTAGCCCCCCGAATGAGCAGTTCTTC.

This clonotype turned up a few times. This chain connects TRBV15 to TRBJ2-7; D is possibly TRBD1 or TRBD2 (5 bases each). Per germline, CDR1 LNHNV and CDR2 YYDKDF (reference sequence). Trimming removed 4 bases from V and 5 bases from J, with 18 bases in between. CDR3 length: 15 amino acids. CDR3 DNA sequence: TGTGCCACCAGCACCTCCGGGACCACTCGGAACGAGCAGTACTTC. Translating gives CATSTSGTTRNEQYF.

Of note for this clonotype: A much larger clone differs from this one at a single base, so this may be a read error. The CDR3 DNA reads as TGTGCCAGCAGCGTCTGGACAGGGGTGGAGACCGGGGAGCTGTCTTTT. Amino acids: CASSVWTGVETGELSF. The V gene is TRBV9, the J gene TRBJ2-2; 9 bases align to TRBD1. CDR3 length: 16 amino acids. Germline-derived CDR1 and CDR2 are SGDLS and YYNGEE.

The chain recombines TRBV12-3 or TRBV12-4 with TRBJ1-5, with unresolved D. V lost 0 bases and J 3 bases, leaving 6 bases between the germline ends. This CDR3 spans 14 amino acids. The CDR3 reads CASSLAGPNQPQHF. The DNA for the CDR3 is TGTGCCAGCAGTTTAGCAGGGCCCAATCAGCCCCAGCATTTT.

This chain connects TRBV30 to TRBJ1-5; D ambiguous. The CDR3 has 14 amino acids. From germline, CDR1 is GTSNPN and CDR2 SVGIG (reference sequence). V was cut by 0 bases and J by 2 bases, with 8 bases left in between. CDR3 region: CAWSVGAGNQPQHF. The CDR3 bases are TGTGCCTGGAGTGTCGGCGCGGGCAATCAGCCCCAGCATTTT.

This chain connects TRBV7-8 to TRBJ2-1; D uncertain. With 5 bases removed from V and 4 bases from J, the gap between germline ends came to 15 bases. The germline gives CDR1 SGHVS, CDR2 FQNEAQ. This CDR3 region has 15 residues. The DNA for the CDR3 is TGTGCCAGCAGCCAGGACCTCCTTGGTTACAATGAGCAGTTCTTC. The encoded protein is CASSQDLLGYNEQFF.

This clonotype was detected many times. The genes are TRBV12-3 or TRBV12-4 and TRBJ1-1; tentatively, D is TRBD1 (5 bases). V was trimmed by 2 bases and J by 5 bases, leaving 15 bases between them. The CDR3 has 15 amino acids. The CDR3 DNA reads TGTGCCAGCAGTTTACCCAGGGCCACGCATACTGAAGCTTTCTTT. This sequence encodes CASSLPRATHTEAFF.

This clonotype was seen at least ten times. V is TRBV12-5 and J is TRBJ1-1, with 7 bases identical to TRBD1. In germline, CDR1 is LGHNT, CDR2 FRNRAP. CDR3 length: 11 amino acids. J gave up 11 bases and V 5 bases, and 5 bases lay outside the gene matches. For the CDR3, the DNA is TGTGCTAGTGGTATCGACAGGGATGCTTTCTTT. This encodes CASGIDRDAFF.

This clonotype was seen repeatedly, ten times or more. This rearrangement joins TRBV6-5 to TRBJ1-5; D might be TRBD1 (6 bases). V was pared by 0 bases and J by 1 base, with 7 bases between. The CDR3 consists of 15 residues. Germline CDR1 is MNHEY and CDR2 is SVGAGI. In DNA, the CDR3 is TGTGCCAGCAGTTACTCACAGGGAAGCAATCAGCCCCAGCATTTT. Translation gives CASSYSQGSNQPQHF.

With regard to this clonotype: It is likely a read error, because the conserved phenylalanine at the end of the CDR3 is missing. Here the CDR3 reads CAWSAGGEETGELFS. The CDR3 DNA follows: TGTGCCTGGAGTGCGGGGGGGGAGGAGACCGGGGAGCTGTTTTCT. The gene calls are TRBV7-9 and TRBJ2-2, with 9 bases fitting TRBD2. Germline CDR1 SEHNR, CDR2 FQNEAQ (reference sequence). This CDR3 region has 15 residues. The V and J ends lost 11 bases and 5 bases, in that order; junction bases with no gene match: 12.

This chain connects TRBV7-2 to TRBJ1-1, with unresolved D. CDR3 length equals 13 residues. Deletions cut 5 bases from V and 6 bases from J, with 13 bases between. Germline loops: CDR1 SGHTA, CDR2 FQGNSA. For the CDR3, the DNA is TGTGCCAGCAGCCTCGGATGGGCGTCTGAAGCTTTCTTT. Translated, it gives CASSLGWASEAFF.

On this clonotype: This clone may be a read error of a much larger clone one base away. This rearrangement joins TRBV6-5 to TRBJ2-1, with D possibly matching TRBD2 (6 bases). The CDR3 consists of 15 residues. CDR1 is MNHEY, CDR2 SVGAGI, per germline. The CDR3 region has the DNA TGTGCCAGCAGTGAAGAAGCGGGCTCCTACAATGAGCAGCTCTTC. It translates to CASSEEAGSYNEQLF.

This clonotype was counted a few times. This rearrangement joins TRBV24-1 to TRBJ1-5; possible D gene TRBD1, 6 bases. V lost 2 bases, J lost 5 bases, and 12 bases lay in between. The CDR3 has 15 amino acids. Germline CDR1 reads KGHDR; CDR2 reads SFDVKD. CDR3 in amino acids: CATSDYDRTYQPQHF. The CDR3 DNA reads as TGTGCCACCAGTGATTATGACAGGACCTATCAGCCCCAGCATTTT.

This clonotype showed up many times. The chain uses TRBV5-5 and TRBJ2-7, with TRBD1 matching 12 bases. CDR3 length: 16 residues. Germline-derived CDR1 and CDR2 are SGHKS and YYEKEE (reference sequence). V lost 3 bases and J lost 5; bases outside the gene matches: 9. CDR3 DNA sequence: TGTGCCAGCAGCTCGCCGGGACAGGGGGCCGCGGACGAGCAGTACTTC. It translates to CASSSPGQGAADEQYF.